These 29 T cell receptor beta chains share one sample of origin, sequenced in a study of CD8 T cells in Susac syndrome. Reverse transcription of roughly 0.45 to 1 ug RNA was performed with random hexamers. TCRdb re-derived calls from the immunoSEQ multiplex PCR reads in MiXCR, one entry per CDR3 protein. The repertoire holds some 100,000 distinct CDR3 sequences, with roughly 96% as singletons. The sequenced sample consisted of CD8+ T cells from PBMCs. These receptors were collected from a human donor with Susac syndrome.

V is TRBV2 and J is TRBJ2-3; 9 nucleotides align to TRBD1. With V trimmed by 3 bases and J by 5 bases, 12 bases remained unmatched. The CDR3 totals 17 residues. Germline assignment: CDR1 SNHLY and CDR2 FYNNEI. CDR3 DNA sequence: TGTGCCAGCAGTGACATGGACAGGGGCGTAAGTAAAGATACGCAGTATTTT. Amino acids: CASSDMDRGVSKDTQYF.

The V gene is TRBV20-1, the J gene TRBJ2-3; 11 nucleotides match TRBD2. There are 13 residues in the CDR3. The V gene's germline CDR1 is DFQATT and CDR2 SNEGSKA (reference sequence). Germline trimming cut 2 bases from V and 12 bases from J; bases unmatched to any gene: 7. DNA of the CDR3: TGCAGTGCTAGATATATACTAGCGGGGGATCAGTATTTT. Its translation is CSARYILAGDQYF.

The chain recombines TRBV15 with TRBJ1-5, with D possibly TRBD1 on 5 matching bases. The V end was cut by 0 bases, the J end by 4 bases, with 10 bases between. This CDR3 spans 15 amino acids. Germline V gene data show CDR1 as LNHNV and CDR2 as YYDKDF (reference sequence). CDR3 loop: CATSRDSGGNQPQHF. The CDR3, as DNA: TGTGCCACCAGCAGAGATTCTGGGGGTAATCAGCCCCAGCATTTT.

The chain's CDR3 is CSATDREWGYTF. The CDR3, as DNA: TGCAGCGCCACGGACAGGGAATGGGGCTACACCTTC. The J gene is TRBJ1-2, the V gene TRBV29-1, with TRBD1 identical over 8 bases. V was clipped by 7 bases and J by 8 bases; unmatched bases: 9. This CDR3 region has 12 residues. Germline CDR1 is SQVTM and CDR2 is ANQGSEA.

The CDR3 here is CASSPNTDEKLFF. In DNA form, the CDR3 reads TGTGCCAGCAGCCCAAACACGGATGAAAAACTGTTTTTT. V is TRBV7-9 and J is TRBJ1-4, with D unclear. Germline V lookup: CDR1 SEHNR, CDR2 FQNEAQ (reference sequence). The CDR3 extends over 13 amino acids. The V end was cut by 5 bases, the J end by 6 bases, with 10 bases between.

This clonotype turned up a few times. This rearrangement joins TRBV11-2 to TRBJ2-5; D remains unclear. Trimming pared 3 bases from V and 3 bases from J, leaving 2 bases between. This CDR3 has 11 residues. CDR1 and CDR2 from the germline V gene are SGHAT and FQNNGV. CDR3 in amino acids: CASSFEETQYF. The CDR3 DNA follows: TGTGCCAGCAGCTTCGAAGAGACCCAGTACTTC.

The chain recombines TRBV15 with TRBJ2-6, with TRBD1 matching 7 bases. The V and J ends lost 5 bases and 4 bases, in that order; junction bases with no gene match: 5. This CDR3 has 15 residues. Germline V gene sequence: CDR1 LNHNV, CDR2 YYDKDF (reference sequence). CDR3 region: CATSETGSGANVLTF. CDR3 bases: TGTGCCACCAGCGAGACAGGGTCAGGGGCCAACGTCCTGACTTTC.

This clonotype has only one observation. V usage is TRBV27 and J usage is TRBJ2-2, with 11 bases aligning to TRBD2. The CDR3 totals 14 residues. The ends lost 7 bases at V and 6 bases at J; junction bases unmatched: 4. Per germline, CDR1 MNHEY and CDR2 SMNVEV (reference sequence). DNA for the CDR3: TGTGCCAGCACCTCGGGACTAGCGGCCGGGGAGCTGTTTTTT. Its translation: CASTSGLAAGELFF.

The V and J genes are TRBV24-1 and TRBJ2-1; D gene ambiguous. V shed 3 bases and J shed 8 bases, with 4 bases lying between them. Germline-derived CDR1 and CDR2 are KGHDR and SFDVKD. The CDR3 consists of 11 residues. The CDR3: CATSDGDEQFF. In DNA form, the CDR3 reads TGTGCCACCAGTGATGGAGATGAGCAGTTCTTC.

The rearrangement links TRBV9 to TRBJ2-7; 7 nucleotides match TRBD1. The germline V gene encodes CDR1 SGDLS and CDR2 YYNGEE. The V gene end was trimmed by 4 bases and the J gene end by 5 bases; junction bases not matched to a gene: 6. This CDR3 region has 13 residues. The CDR3 is CASSSHRGDEQYF. The CDR3 DNA is TGTGCCAGCAGCTCCCACAGGGGAGACGAGCAGTACTTC.

This rearrangement joins TRBV20-1 to TRBJ2-3; 8 bases are shared with TRBD1. Germline V CDR1 and CDR2: DFQATT, SNEGSKA (reference sequence). The V gene end was trimmed by 4 bases and the J gene end by 5 bases; junction bases not matched to a gene: 5. The CDR3 loop spans 13 amino acids. The CDR3: CSATQGAGDTQYF. CDR3 nucleotide sequence: TGCAGTGCTACTCAGGGGGCCGGAGATACGCAGTATTTT.

This sequence joins TRBV4-1 and TRBJ1-6, with TRBD1 identical over 10 bases. J gave up 9 bases and V 4 bases, and 3 bases lay outside the gene matches. Germline loops: CDR1 MGHRA, CDR2 YSYEKL. The CDR3 consists of 14 residues. CDR3 sequence reads: CASSPTGGPSPLHF. As DNA, the CDR3 is TGCGCCAGCAGCCCGACAGGGGGCCCTTCACCCCTCCACTTT.

The genes are TRBV3-1 and TRBJ2-7; possibly TRBD1 for D (5 bases). Germline V gives CDR1 LGHDT, CDR2 YNNKEL (reference sequence). CDR3 length equals 11 residues. V was clipped by 8 bases and J by 1 base, with 6 bases between them. The CDR3 nucleotides read TGTGCCAGCCAGGGTTCCTACGAGCAGTACTTC. Translating it yields CASQGSYEQYF.

The chain's CDR3 is CASSPDLTGYTF. The DNA for the CDR3 is TGTGCCAGCTCTCCGGACTTAACTGGCTACACCTTC. The V and J genes are TRBV18 and TRBJ1-2; no firm D call. The V gene's germline CDR1 is KGHSH and CDR2 LQKENI. The V end was cut by 6 bases, the J end by 7 bases, with 12 bases between. The length of the CDR3 is 12 residues.

This clonotype was seen only a few times. The genes are TRBV11-2 and TRBJ2-7; D remains ambiguous. Germline CDR1 reads SGHAT; CDR2 reads FQNNGV. The CDR3 loop spans 13 amino acids. Trimming took 2 bases from V and 0 from J, leaving 5 bases between them. The CDR3, as DNA: TGTGCCAGCAGCTTATCGAGCTCCTACGAGCAGTACTTC. This translates into CASSLSSSYEQYF. Looking up the rest from reference TRBV11-2 and TRBJ2-7 gives the full variable domain: EAGVAQSPRYKIIEKRQSVAFWCNPISGHATLYWYQQILGQGPKLLIQFQNNGVVDDSQLPKDRFSAERLKGVDSTLKIQPAKLEDSAVYLCASSLSSSYEQYFGPGTRLTVT.

The chain uses TRBV7-9 and TRBJ2-2; possibly TRBD2 for D (5 bases). Between the trimmed V and J ends, which lost 7 bases and 4 bases, there was a span of 19 bases. Per the germline V gene, CDR1 is SEHNR and CDR2 is FQNEAQ (reference sequence). The CDR3 has 16 residues. The CDR3: CASIQLGRRSTGELFF. The CDR3 DNA follows: TGTGCCAGCATCCAGCTGGGGAGACGGAGCACCGGGGAGCTGTTTTTT.

The chain links TRBV20-1 to TRBJ2-7; TRBD1 aligns across 10 bases. The J segment lost 6 bases and the V segment lost 5 bases, leaving 7 bases of the junction unmatched. This CDR3 is built from 13 residues. From germline, CDR1 is DFQATT and CDR2 SNEGSKA (reference sequence). The CDR3 nucleotides are TGCAGTGCTCCGGGACAGGGGAATAGCGAGCAGTACTTC. Encoded protein: CSAPGQGNSEQYF.

The chain has TRBV29-1 and TRBJ1-4; TRBD1 might be the D (6 bases). The length of the CDR3 is 13 residues. From germline, CDR1 is SQVTM and CDR2 ANQGSEA. V gave up 6 bases and J gave up 7 bases, with 15 bases separating them. The CDR3 DNA is TGCAGCGTCGCCCGGGGGCAGGGTGAAAAACTGTTTTTT. It is translated as CSVARGQGEKLFF.

This chain links TRBV7-9 with TRBJ1-5, with no clear D. This CDR3 comprises 13 residues. Germline CDR1 is SEHNR and CDR2 is FQNEAQ (reference sequence). Trimming cost V 5 bases and J 7 bases, with 12 bases left between them. CDR3: CASSLDGLQPQHF. In nucleotides, the CDR3 is TGTGCCAGCAGCCTGGACGGGCTACAGCCCCAGCATTTT.

V gene TRBV4-1 combines with J gene TRBJ1-1, with TRBD1 identical over 9 bases. The ends lost 4 bases at V and 2 bases at J; junction bases unmatched: 5. CDR3 size: 15 residues. Germline CDR1 is MGHRA and CDR2 is YSYEKL. The DNA of the CDR3 is TGCGCCAGCAGCCGAGGGGACAGGGCTAACACTGAAGCTTTCTTT. Amino acids: CASSRGDRANTEAFF.

The V and J genes are TRBV18 and TRBJ2-1; D is unresolved. Per germline, CDR1 KGHSH and CDR2 LQKENI. The CDR3 extends over 12 amino acids. Trimming took off 6 bases at V and 5 bases at J, with 8 bases between the two ends. The CDR3 bases are TGTGCCAGCTCCCAAAAGGACAATGAGCAGTTCTTC. Its protein is CASSQKDNEQFF.

This chain uses TRBV20-1 with TRBJ1-2, with TRBD1 identical over 8 bases. J gave up 3 bases and V 4 bases, and 1 base lay outside the gene matches. Germline lookup yields CDR1 DFQATT and CDR2 SNEGSKA (reference sequence). The length of the CDR3 is 12 residues. In nucleotides, the CDR3 is TGCAGTGCTACGGACAGGGACTATGGCTACACCTTC. Translation: CSATDRDYGYTF.

This chain uses TRBV9 with TRBJ1-2, with 10 bases aligning to TRBD1. Germline V gives CDR1 SGDLS, CDR2 YYNGEE. CDR3 size: 15 residues. V was clipped by 4 bases and J by 5 bases; unmatched bases: 8. CDR3 sequence (DNA): TGTGCCAGCAGCCCCGGGACAGGGGCAGGGTATGGCTACACCTTC. It yields the protein CASSPGTGAGYGYTF. Drawing the rest from reference TRBV9 and TRBJ1-2, the complete variable domain is DSGVTQTPKHLITATGQRVTLRCSPRSGDLSVYWYQQSLDQGLQFLIQYYNGEERAKGNILERFSAQQFPDLHSELNLSSLELGDSALYFCASSPGTGAGYGYTFGSGTRLTVV.

The genes are TRBV28 and TRBJ2-5, with TRBD1 identical over 11 bases. This CDR3 has 16 amino acids. Trimming at V came to 3 bases and at J to 1 base, leaving 4 bases not matched to a gene. Germline loops: CDR1 MDHEN, CDR2 SYDVKM. The CDR3 bases are TGTGCCAGCAGTTTCTGGACAGGGGGCATCCAAGAGACCCAGTACTTC. It codes for CASSFWTGGIQETQYF.

This clonotype was seen just once. The rearrangement joins TRBV6-5 to TRBJ2-3, with a possible D match to TRBD2 (6 bases). Trimming removed 6 bases at V and 3 bases at J, with 16 bases between. The CDR3 extends over 15 amino acids. The germline gives CDR1 MNHEY, CDR2 SVGAGI. This chain's CDR3 is CASRTSEGPTDTQYF. The CDR3 DNA reads as TGTGCCAGCAGAACCTCGGAGGGGCCGACAGATACGCAGTATTTT.

V is TRBV18 and J is TRBJ2-5; a weak D match, TRBD1 (6 bases). Germline V gene sequence: CDR1 KGHSH, CDR2 LQKENI. This CDR3 is 16 amino acids long. V lost 5 bases to trimming and J lost 5 bases, with 21 bases between them. CDR3 nucleotide sequence: TGTGCCAGCTCATCGAACGGACAGCTTACCCGTGAGACCCAGTACTTC. It encodes CASSSNGQLTRETQYF.

This clonotype appeared once. The rearrangement joins TRBV29-1 to TRBJ2-2, with 10 bases aligning to TRBD1. The CDR3 is made up of 15 amino acids. Looked up from germline, CDR1 is SQVTM and CDR2 is ANQGSEA. V lost 4 bases to trimming and J lost 5 bases; unmatched junction nucleotides: 7. CDR3 in amino acids: CSVGGPDRGTGELFF. The DNA of the CDR3 is TGCAGCGTTGGAGGTCCGGACAGGGGGACCGGGGAGCTGTTTTTT.

This clonotype has just one count. The chain joins TRBV12-3 or TRBV12-4 to TRBJ2-2; D call uncertain. The CDR3 covers 11 residues. The V and J ends lost 7 bases and 4 bases respectively, with 4 bases between them. The CDR3 DNA sequence: TGTGCCAGCATTTTCACCGGGGAGCTGTTTTTT. It specifies CASIFTGELFF.

This chain uses TRBV2 with TRBJ2-1, with a tentative D call TRBD1 (5 bases). This CDR3 spans 15 amino acids. Trimming removed 3 bases at V and 4 bases at J, with 13 bases between. CDR1 is SNHLY, CDR2 FYNNEI, per germline. CDR3 residues: CASSEGQGGYNEQFF. CDR3 DNA: TGTGCCAGCAGTGAGGGTCAGGGTGGGTACAATGAGCAGTTCTTC.